A single T cell receptor beta chain is shown here with its context. Its matching antigen is unknown. TCR cDNA was made by 5'RACE template switching, adding a universal primer site and UMIs. Using its own MiXCR run on the 5' RACE reads, TCRdb lists one record per CDR3 protein. This table holds some 350,000 distinct CDR3 sequences, about 4% found once. This sample was included in a study of T cells after yellow fever vaccination. General study results and limits: Weaker overall was a secondary response that nonetheless peaked faster, on day 5 versus 15. Shared CD4/CD8 clonotypes were a small share, likely from convergent recombination. Boosting was followed by the reappearance of most primary-vaccination clones (around 96% CD4, under 90% CD8).

The receptor's source is a young man who received the YFV17D yellow fever vaccine. Material: PBMCs, obtained 5 days after the yellow fever booster vaccination.

As DNA, the CDR3 is TGTGCCAGCAGCTCGACTGAGGTCCACGAGCAGTACTTC. Translated, it gives CASSSTEVHEQYF. The chain carries TRBV12-3 or TRBV12-4 and TRBJ2-7; D is unresolved. The CDR3 covers 13 residues. V was trimmed by 6 bases and J by 5 bases, leaving 14 bases between them.